Presented here are 19 T cell receptor beta chains from one specimen sequenced in a study of cytomegalovirus exposure and HLA in healthy donors. Measured with immunoSEQ multiplex PCR; TCRdb has only the in-frame clones, and not every one. The sample consists of about 120,000 clones, more than 70% of them appearing once. Material: PBMCs. The receptors were gathered from a woman in her thirties in good health and CMV-seronegative.

The chain couples TRBV2 to TRBJ2-3; the D gene is possibly TRBD2 (5 bases). CDR3 length equals 14 residues. V was shortened by 8 bases and J by 5 bases, with 17 bases between the two germline ends. Looked up from germline, CDR1 is SNHLY and CDR2 is FYNNEI. The CDR3 region is CASPPEGIEDTQYF. CDR3 DNA: TGTGCCAGCCCTCCCGAGGGAATCGAAGATACGCAGTATTTT.

The DNA of the CDR3 is TGTGCCAGCAGCCAAGGGGCGACGCAGTATTTT. Residues: CASSQGATQYF. V usage is TRBV14 and J usage is TRBJ2-3; no clear D. V was shortened by 1 base and J by 9 bases, with 5 bases between the two germline ends. CDR3 length: 11 amino acids. Germline V lookup: CDR1 SGHDN, CDR2 FVKESK. Based on the CDR3 plus reference TRBV14 and TRBJ2-3, the full variable domain is EAGVTQFPSHSVIEKGQTVTLRCDPISGHDNLYWYRRVMGKEIKFLLHFVKESKQDESGMPNNRFLAERTGGTYSTLKVQPAELEDSGVYFCASSQGATQYFGPGTRLTVL.

The chain is built from TRBV29-1 and TRBJ2-7; TRBD1 agrees at 9 bases. Germline V gene sequence: CDR1 SQVTM, CDR2 ANQGSEA. This CDR3 comprises 11 residues. J lost 5 bases, V lost 7 bases, and 3 bases had no gene match. The CDR3 loop is CSARTGDEQYF. In DNA form, the CDR3 reads TGCAGCGCAAGGACAGGGGACGAGCAGTACTTC.

This chain uses TRBV19 with TRBJ2-1; 7 bases line up with TRBD1. Trimming at V came to 5 bases and at J to 5 bases, leaving 9 bases not matched to a gene. Germline assignment: CDR1 LNHDA and CDR2 SQIVND (reference sequence). The CDR3 has 15 residues. The CDR3: CASSRPGQPNNEQFF. The CDR3 DNA reads TGTGCCAGTAGTCGACCGGGACAGCCGAACAATGAGCAGTTCTTC.

V gene TRBV9 combines with J gene TRBJ1-2; no definite D call. Germline CDR1 and CDR2: SGDLS and YYNGEE. The CDR3 loop spans 13 amino acids. Trimming took off 4 bases at V and 4 bases at J, with 11 bases between the two ends. The CDR3 here is CASSPEGAYGYTF. The CDR3 DNA reads as TGTGCCAGCAGCCCAGAGGGCGCCTATGGCTACACCTTC.

The chain is built from TRBV5-1 and TRBJ2-7, with a weak D call TRBD2 (5 bases). Germline V gene sequence: CDR1 SGHRS, CDR2 YFSETQ. This CDR3 has 13 amino acids. Between the trimmed V and J ends, which lost 4 bases and 4 bases, there was a span of 12 bases. The CDR3 loop is CASSPRETYEQYF. DNA of the CDR3: TGCGCCAGCAGCCCCCGGGAAACTTACGAGCAGTACTTC.

V is TRBV27 and J is TRBJ1-2; D might be TRBD1 (5 bases). Trimming stripped 8 bases from V and 5 bases from J, with 12 bases between. The CDR3 is 12 residues long. Germline V gives CDR1 MNHEY, CDR2 SMNVEV (reference sequence). CDR3 nucleotide sequence: TGTGCCAGCCTTGACAGTAATTATGGCTACACCTTC. As protein: CASLDSNYGYTF.

The chain carries TRBV6-1 and TRBJ1-5, with D uncertain. Trimming pared 3 bases from V and 4 bases from J, leaving 4 bases between. The CDR3 sequence is 12 residues long. CDR1 is MNHNS, CDR2 SASEGT, per germline. CDR3 nucleotide sequence: TGTGCCAGCAGTGACGGGAATCAGCCCCAGCATTTT. It translates to CASSDGNQPQHF.

V usage is TRBV18 and J usage is TRBJ2-3, with D unclear. CDR1 and CDR2 from the germline V gene are KGHSH and LQKENI. V was cut by 3 bases and J by 0 bases, with 7 bases left in between. This CDR3 contains 14 residues. The CDR3 DNA reads TGTGCCAGCTCACCTTACAGCAGCACAGATACGCAGTATTTT. Translation: CASSPYSSTDTQYF.

For this clone: Other DNA variants within this sample encode the same CDR3. V usage is TRBV5-1 and J usage is TRBJ2-5; D is uncertain. Germline V gene data show CDR1 as SGHRS and CDR2 as YFSETQ. This CDR3 region has 12 residues. The ends were cut back, 0 bases at V and 5 bases at J, with 5 bases in the middle. The CDR3 nucleotides are TGCGCCAGCAGCTTGGTTTCGGAGACCCAGTACTTC. Translated, it gives CASSLVSETQYF. Combining the CDR3 with reference TRBV5-1 and TRBJ2-5 gives the whole variable domain KAGVTQTPRYLIKTRGQQVTLSCSPISGHRSVSWYQQTPGQGLQFLFEYFSETQRNKGNFPGRFSGRQFSNSRSEMNVSTLELGDSALYLCASSLVSETQYFGPGTRLLVL.

The CDR3 region has the DNA TGTGCCAGCAGCTCCTACCGGGGGGATACGCAGTATTTT. Amino acid sequence: CASSSYRGDTQYF. The chain is built from TRBV7-3 and TRBJ2-3; D is perhaps TRBD2 (6 bases). CDR3 size: 13 residues. Germline V gene data show CDR1 as SGHTA and CDR2 as FQGTGA. Trimming left V 4 bases short and J 6 bases short, with 11 bases between.

This clone was seen once. Here the CDR3 DNA reads TGCGCCAGCAGCTCGGGACAGCCTAGCTCCTATAATTCACCCCTCCACTTT. This translates into CASSSGQPSSYNSPLHF. The rearrangement uses TRBV5-1 and TRBJ1-6, with 7 bases identical to TRBD1. The CDR3 loop spans 17 amino acids. CDR1 is SGHRS, CDR2 YFSETQ, per germline. V trimming: 3 bases; J trimming: 0 bases; junction bases outside the gene matches: 6.

The chain carries TRBV2 and TRBJ2-3; 13 bases are a match to TRBD2. Germline V gene lookup returns CDR1 SNHLY and CDR2 FYNNEI. V was pared by 6 bases and J by 3 bases, with 6 bases of the junction left unmatched. The CDR3 runs 16 residues. CDR3 residues: CASRGLAGVPTDTQYF. In DNA form, the CDR3 reads TGTGCCAGCAGAGGACTAGCGGGGGTCCCGACAGATACGCAGTATTTT.

This sequence joins TRBV30 and TRBJ1-6; weak D call: TRBD1 (6 bases). Germline CDR1 and CDR2: GTSNPN and SVGIG (reference sequence). This CDR3 region has 12 residues. V gave up 3 bases and J gave up 7 bases, with 7 bases separating them. The CDR3: CAWRRGNSPLHF. The CDR3 DNA reads as TGTGCCTGGAGGAGGGGGAATTCACCCCTCCACTTT.

This clone was seen only a few times. The chain joins TRBV30 to TRBJ1-1, with D perhaps matching TRBD1 (5 bases). Per the germline V gene, CDR1 is GTSNPN and CDR2 is SVGIG (reference sequence). The CDR3 is 12 residues long. Trimming left V 5 bases short and J 0 bases short, with 7 bases between. CDR3 in amino acids: CAWGHLNTEAFF. In DNA, the CDR3 is TGTGCCTGGGGACATTTGAACACTGAAGCTTTCTTT.

J is TRBJ1-2 and V is TRBV6-1; 10 nucleotides agree with TRBD1. The CDR3 contains 16 residues. Germline V CDR1 and CDR2: MNHNS, SASEGT. V shed 4 bases, J shed 8 bases, and the junction held 13 bases outside the gene matches. For the CDR3, the DNA is TGTGCCAGCAGTGGCCTCCGACAGGGGGCGGGGTACGGCTACACCTTC. Translation gives CASSGLRQGAGYGYTF.

The chain's CDR3 is CASAGAPMGLYGYTF. The CDR3 DNA sequence: TGTGCCAGCGCCGGCGCCCCTATGGGGCTTTATGGCTACACCTTC. This chain connects TRBV6-5 to TRBJ1-2, with a possible D match to TRBD1 (5 bases). This CDR3 spans 15 amino acids. Germline CDR1 reads MNHEY; CDR2 reads SVGAGI. V was pared by 8 bases and J by 5 bases, with 21 bases between.

V and J are TRBV6-6 and TRBJ1-1; D remains ambiguous. This CDR3 is 11 amino acids long. The germline CDR1 and CDR2 sequences are MNHNY and SVGAGI (reference sequence). The V end lost 7 bases, the J end lost 1 base, and 4 bases lay between the germline ends. Written as DNA, the CDR3 is TGTGCCAGCACCAGGAACACTGAAGCTTTCTTT. Protein sequence: CASTRNTEAFF.

CDR3 in amino acids: CASSWGSGANEKLFF. CDR3 DNA sequence: TGTGCCAGCAGCTGGGGGTCAGGGGCCAATGAAAAACTGTTTTTT. The rearrangement joins TRBV5-6 to TRBJ1-4; the D gene is possibly TRBD1 (6 bases). CDR1 and CDR2 from the germline V gene are SGHDT and YYEEEE. The CDR3 is made up of 15 amino acids. V was trimmed by 3 bases and J by 5 bases, leaving 14 bases between them.